This TCR beta chain was sequenced during a study of cytomegalovirus exposure and HLA in healthy donors. Study-wide context: For the roughly 400 genotyped donors, 75% to 90% fell within the Caucasian-associated ancestry cluster.

Germline assignment: CDR1 SGHRS and CDR2 YFSETQ. This CDR3 has 14 amino acids. The V gene lost 1 base and the J gene lost 0 bases, with 7 bases spanning the gap. This clone has a handful of counts. Its antigen is not known. With 60 Vbeta and 13 Jbeta primers, the PCR was carried out. TCRdb's table, derived via immunoSEQ multiplex PCR, lists solely in-frame clones and lacks some. The sample holds 150,000 to 200,000 clones; 60% to 85% are singletons and the top ten take 6% to 8%. Study-level results: The study put some 150 TCR beta chains on its list as cytomegalovirus-associated. A later look showed TCR association rates differing by HLA locus, highest for DRB1 and lowest for HLA-C.

The chain recombines TRBV5-1 with TRBJ1-2; D gene ambiguous. Sequenced material: PBMCs. This TCR came from a male donor in good health and CMV-seropositive. CDR3: CASSLHTANYGYTF. CDR3 coding DNA: TGCGCCAGCAGCTTGCATACAGCTAACTATGGCTACACCTTC.